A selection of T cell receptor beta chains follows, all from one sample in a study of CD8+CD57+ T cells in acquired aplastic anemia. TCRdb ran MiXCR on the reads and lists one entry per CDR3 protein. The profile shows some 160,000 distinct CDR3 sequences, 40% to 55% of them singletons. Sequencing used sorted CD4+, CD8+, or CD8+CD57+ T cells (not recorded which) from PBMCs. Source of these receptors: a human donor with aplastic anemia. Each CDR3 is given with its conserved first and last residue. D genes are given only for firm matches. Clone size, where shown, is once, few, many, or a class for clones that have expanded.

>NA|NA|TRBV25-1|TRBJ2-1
TGTGCCAGCAGTGTCAGACTAGGAGGCAATGAGCAGTTCTTC
CASSVRLGGNEQFF
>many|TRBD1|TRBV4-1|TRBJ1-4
TGCGCCAGCAGCCATCCCAGGGGGGACAGGGGATTTTTAACAACTAATGAAAAACTGTTTTTT
CASSHPRGDRGFLTTNEKLFF
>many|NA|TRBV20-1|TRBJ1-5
TGCAGTGCTAGAGTCGAGGGCAGGCGGGGGAATCAGCCCCAGCATTTT
CSARVEGRRGNQPQHF
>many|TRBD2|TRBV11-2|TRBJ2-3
TGTGCCAGCAGCTTAGGAGGGACTAGCGGGAGGAGAACGCAGTATTTT
CASSLGGTSGRRTQYF
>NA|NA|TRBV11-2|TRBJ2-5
TGTGCCAGCAGCTCACCCGACTACCAAGAGACCCAGTACTTC
CASSSPDYQETQYF
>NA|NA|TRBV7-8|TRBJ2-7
TGTGCCAGCAGCTTAGCGCGCCCAGTTCACGAGCAGTACTTC
CASSLARPVHEQYF
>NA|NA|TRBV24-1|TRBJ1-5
TGTGCCACCAGTGACTTGCCCGACTCCAATCAGCCCCAGCATTTT
CATSDLPDSNQPQHF
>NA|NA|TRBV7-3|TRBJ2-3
TGTGCCAGCAGCTTAAGGTTCGGCGGTTTAGATACGCAGTATTTT
CASSLRFGGLDTQYF
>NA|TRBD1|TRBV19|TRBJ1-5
TGTGCCAGTAGCGGGACAGGGACTAGCAATCAGCATTTT
CASSGTGTSNQHF
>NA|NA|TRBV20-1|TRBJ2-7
TGCAGTGCAAGTGGACAGAGGCCCTACGAGCAGTACTTC
CSASGQRPYEQYF